This T cell receptor (beta chain) was observed in a study of vaccination effects on CD4 cells after COVID-19. Study summary: Sampling occurred a median 72 days post second dose, range 14 to 241.

Clones were sequenced by immunoSEQ multiplex PCR, and TCRdb holds only the in-frame ones, with some missing. In the table there are 25,000 to 35,000 clones, under 90% of which are singletons. In the ViraFEST assay, antigen-specific CD4+ clonotypes were identified by expansion after peptide-pool stimulation. CD4+ T cell isolation took place after less than 13 days of culture. Either the BNT162b2 or mRNA-1273 vaccine was given to participants in two doses. Wells each received around 2 million PBMC, cultured with about 9.3 IU/ml IL-2 and about 10 ug/ml peptides. About this clone: Its antigen is not known.

Findings and limits, study-wide: Recruitment yielded few convalescent patients, and the study had no early post-infection timepoints. Infection-derived and vaccine-derived clones contracted markedly late after vaccination.

V was trimmed by 6 bases and J by 5 bases, leaving 17 bases between them. The CDR3 is 15 residues long. Per the germline V gene, CDR1 is KGHSH and CDR2 is LQKENI. Source: CD4+ T cells from PBMCs cultured with HCoV-NL63 spike peptides, taken after COVID-19 vaccination. The receptor was isolated from a human donor who received a COVID-19 vaccine. Some clones in this sample may be carry-over from other donors' samples. This rearrangement joins TRBV18 to TRBJ1-5; tentative D call: TRBD1 (6 bases). CDR3 in amino acids: CASSPTGAADQPQHF. The CDR3 region has the DNA TGTGCCAGCTCGCCGACAGGCGCAGCGGATCAGCCCCAGCATTTT.